The clone carrying this T cell receptor beta chain has at least ten counts. No antigen is known for it. This sample was taken from a study of T cells after yellow fever vaccination. Looking at the study overall: Libraries from low-cell-number fractions were prepared with the SMART-Seq v4 Ultra Low Input RNA kit. Whole-study results and caveats: Re-detected after boosting: most primary clones, 96% of CD4 and under 90% of CD8.

Each CDR3 protein gets one entry after TCRdb re-called the 5' RACE reads with MiXCR. The data hold a few hundred thousand distinct CDR3 sequences, with 3.6% observed a single time. The CDR3 contains 17 residues. From germline, CDR1 is MNHEY and CDR2 SMNVEV (reference sequence). The junction had 9 bases not matched to a gene; V was cut back by 1 base and J by 2 bases. The sequencing here drew on PBMCs, taken 15 days after the yellow fever booster vaccination. The J gene is TRBJ2-5, the V gene TRBV27, with TRBD2 matching 8 bases. The TCR sequence derives from a man younger than 35 who received the YFV17D yellow fever vaccine. The CDR3 DNA follows: TGTGCCAGCAGTTTATTCGCCCGGGGGGGGAAACAAGAGACCCAGTACTTC. Translating gives CASSLFARGGKQETQYF.